A single sample is the source of the 10 T cell receptor beta chains below, sequenced in a study of identical twins. Each CDR3 protein gets one entry after TCRdb re-called the 5' RACE reads with MiXCR. Among roughly 280,000 distinct CDR3 sequences listed, 7.5% to 9.5% were seen once. The sample also formed part of further work on yellow fever vaccine responses in identical twins.

The sample consisted of CD8+ T cells sorted from blood. All receptors come from a woman aged 18-29 years in good health.

This clonotype appeared many times. CDR3 in DNA: TGTGCCAGCAGTCAGGGACAGGAGGAACCCTACGAGCAGTACTTC. Encoded protein: CASSQGQEEPYEQYF. The rearrangement joins TRBV25-1 to TRBJ2-7, with 8 bases that match TRBD1. V lost 5 bases and J lost 2; bases outside the gene matches: 8. Germline V gene sequence: CDR1 MGHDK, CDR2 SYGVNS. The CDR3 is 15 residues long.

The chain has TRBV15 and TRBJ1-6; D gene ambiguous. Per the germline V gene, CDR1 is LNHNV and CDR2 is YYDKDF (reference sequence). With 4 bases removed from V and 4 bases from J, the gap between germline ends came to 8 bases. The CDR3 is 14 residues long. CDR3 sequence reads: CATSTSGYNSPLHF. Written as DNA, the CDR3 is TGTGCCACCAGCACAAGCGGGTATAATTCACCCCTCCACTTT. The whole variable domain, filled in from reference TRBV15 and TRBJ1-6, reads DAMVIQNPRYQVTQFGKPVTLSCSQTLNHNVMYWYQQKSSQAPKLLFHYYDKDFNNEADTPDNFQSRRPNTSFCFLDIRSPGLGDTAMYLCATSTSGYNSPLHFGNGTRLTVT.

This clonotype was detected many times. This chain links TRBV20-1 with TRBJ2-3; 9 bases fit TRBD2. The CDR3 spans 16 residues. CDR1 is DFQATT, CDR2 SNEGSKA, per germline (reference sequence). Unmatched junction bases numbered 9, after V lost 3 bases and J lost 2 bases. The CDR3 bases are TGCAGTGCTAGGGGCTTGACTAGCGGCCCCACAGATACGCAGTATTTT. Protein: CSARGLTSGPTDTQYF.

V usage is TRBV2 and J usage is TRBJ2-3, with D perhaps TRBD2 (5 bases). Trimming removed 3 bases from V and 0 bases from J, with 10 bases in between. This CDR3 has 15 residues. CDR1 is SNHLY, CDR2 FYNNEI, per germline. The CDR3 sequence is CASSEGAVSTDTQYF. The CDR3 nucleotides read TGTGCCAGCAGTGAGGGAGCGGTCAGCACAGATACGCAGTATTTT.

This clonotype has more than one count but fewer than ten. This rearrangement joins TRBV6-5 to TRBJ2-1; D not certain. This CDR3 is built from 13 residues. Germline lookup yields CDR1 MNHEY and CDR2 SVGAGI. V was shortened by 2 bases and J by 8 bases, with 10 bases between the two germline ends. The CDR3 nucleotides are TGTGCCAGCAGTTACGCAGGTAGCTATGAGCAGTTCTTC. This sequence encodes CASSYAGSYEQFF.

The rearrangement joins TRBV11-2 to TRBJ2-7, with 10 bases lining up with TRBD2. There are 16 residues in the CDR3. V was pared by 0 bases and J by 4 bases, with 6 bases of the junction left unmatched. CDR1 SGHAT and CDR2 FQNNGV come from the germline V gene. The CDR3 sequence: CASSLDRASGRYEQYF. For the CDR3, the DNA is TGTGCCAGCAGCTTAGATCGGGCTAGCGGGAGATACGAGCAGTACTTC.

This clonotype was seen ten or more times. The V call is TRBV5-1, the J call TRBJ2-7; D gene unclear. The V end was cut by 0 bases, the J end by 4 bases, with 5 bases between. The CDR3 sequence is 12 residues long. CDR1 and CDR2 from the germline V gene are SGHRS and YFSETQ. CDR3 sequence: CASSLVRYEQYF. CDR3 DNA sequence: TGCGCCAGCAGCTTGGTACGATACGAGCAGTACTTC.

This clonotype was counted a few times. This chain joins TRBV20-1 and TRBJ1-1; the D gene is possibly TRBD1 (5 bases). From germline, CDR1 is DFQATT and CDR2 SNEGSKA (reference sequence). The V end was cut by 0 bases, the J end by 1 base, with 21 bases between. The CDR3 extends over 18 amino acids. CDR3 amino acids: CSARDGEEGLWENTEAFF. Written as DNA, the CDR3 is TGCAGTGCTAGAGATGGAGAAGAGGGGCTCTGGGAGAACACTGAAGCTTTCTTT.

This clonotype has ten or more counts. This sequence joins TRBV7-6 and TRBJ2-2; D ambiguous. The CDR3 runs 14 residues. The germline V and J ends were trimmed by 1 base and 5 bases, with 8 bases remaining between them. Per germline, CDR1 SGHVS and CDR2 FNYEAQ. The chain's CDR3 is CASSLGTDTGELFF. CDR3 nucleotide sequence: TGTGCCAGCAGCTTAGGCACGGATACCGGGGAGCTGTTTTTT. Together with reference TRBV7-6 and TRBJ2-2, the CDR3 gives the full variable domain: GAGVSQSPRYKVTKRGQDVALRCDPISGHVSLYWYRQALGQGPEFLTYFNYEAQQDKSGLPNDRFSAERPEGSISTLTIQRTEQRDSAMYRCASSLGTDTGELFFGEGSRLTVL.

The genes are TRBV27 and TRBJ2-7; the D is unclear. Trimming pared 5 bases from V and 3 bases from J, leaving 17 bases between. Germline V CDR1 and CDR2: MNHEY, SMNVEV (reference sequence). The CDR3 is 15 residues long. CDR3 region: CASSPIAANGYEQYF. CDR3 coding DNA: TGTGCCAGCAGTCCGATCGCGGCGAACGGCTACGAGCAGTACTTC.